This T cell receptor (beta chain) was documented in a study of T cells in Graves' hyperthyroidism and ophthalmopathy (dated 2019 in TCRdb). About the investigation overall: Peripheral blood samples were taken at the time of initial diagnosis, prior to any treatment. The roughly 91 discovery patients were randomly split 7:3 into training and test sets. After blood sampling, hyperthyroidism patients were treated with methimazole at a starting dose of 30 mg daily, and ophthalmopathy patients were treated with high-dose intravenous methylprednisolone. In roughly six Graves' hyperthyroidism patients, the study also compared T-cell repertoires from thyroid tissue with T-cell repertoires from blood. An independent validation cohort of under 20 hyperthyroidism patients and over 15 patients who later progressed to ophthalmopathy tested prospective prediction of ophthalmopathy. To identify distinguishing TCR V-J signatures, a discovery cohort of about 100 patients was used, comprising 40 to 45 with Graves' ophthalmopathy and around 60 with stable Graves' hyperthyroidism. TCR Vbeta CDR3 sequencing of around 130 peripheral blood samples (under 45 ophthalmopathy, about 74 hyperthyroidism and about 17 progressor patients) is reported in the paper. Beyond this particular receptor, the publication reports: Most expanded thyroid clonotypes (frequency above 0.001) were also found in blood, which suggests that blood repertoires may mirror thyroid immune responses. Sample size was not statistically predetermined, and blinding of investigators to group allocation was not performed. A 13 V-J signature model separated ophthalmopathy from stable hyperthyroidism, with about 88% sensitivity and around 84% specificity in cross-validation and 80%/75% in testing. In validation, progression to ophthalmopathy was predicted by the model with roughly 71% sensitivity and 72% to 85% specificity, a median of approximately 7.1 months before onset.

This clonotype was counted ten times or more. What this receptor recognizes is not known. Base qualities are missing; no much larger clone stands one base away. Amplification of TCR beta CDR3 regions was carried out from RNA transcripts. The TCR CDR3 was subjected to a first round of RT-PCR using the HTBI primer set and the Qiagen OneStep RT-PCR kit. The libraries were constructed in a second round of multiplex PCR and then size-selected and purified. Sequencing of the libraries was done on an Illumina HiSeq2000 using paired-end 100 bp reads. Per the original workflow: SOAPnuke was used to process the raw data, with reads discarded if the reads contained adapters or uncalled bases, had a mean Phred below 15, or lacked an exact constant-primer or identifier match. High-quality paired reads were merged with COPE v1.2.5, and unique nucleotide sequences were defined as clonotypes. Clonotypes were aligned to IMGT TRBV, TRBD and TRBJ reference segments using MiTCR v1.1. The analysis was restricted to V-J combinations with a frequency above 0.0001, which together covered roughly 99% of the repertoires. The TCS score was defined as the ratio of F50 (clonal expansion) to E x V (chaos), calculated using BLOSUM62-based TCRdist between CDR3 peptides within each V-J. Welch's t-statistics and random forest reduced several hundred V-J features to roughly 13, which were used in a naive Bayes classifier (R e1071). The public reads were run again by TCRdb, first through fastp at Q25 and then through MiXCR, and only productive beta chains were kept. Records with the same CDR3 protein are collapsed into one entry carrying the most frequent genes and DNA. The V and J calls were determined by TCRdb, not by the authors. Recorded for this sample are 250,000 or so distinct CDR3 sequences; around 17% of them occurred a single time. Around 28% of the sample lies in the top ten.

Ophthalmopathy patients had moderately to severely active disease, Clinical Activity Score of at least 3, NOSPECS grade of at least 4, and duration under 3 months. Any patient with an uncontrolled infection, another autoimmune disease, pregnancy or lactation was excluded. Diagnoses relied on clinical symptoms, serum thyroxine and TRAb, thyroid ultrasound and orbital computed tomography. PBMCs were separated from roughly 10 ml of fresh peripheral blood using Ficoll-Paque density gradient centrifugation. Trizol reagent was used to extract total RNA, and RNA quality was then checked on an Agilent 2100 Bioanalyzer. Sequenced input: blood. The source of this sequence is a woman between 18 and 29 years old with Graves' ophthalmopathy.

Here the CDR3 is given as CSVTTDRYNEQFF. At the DNA level, the sequence is TGCAGCGTCACAACGGACAGATACAATGAGCAGTTCTTC. Recombination linked TRBV29-1 to TRBJ2-1; the D region possibly corresponds to TRBD1 (6 bases align). From the cysteine up to the phenylalanine, the CDR3 has a length of 13 residues. Just the 39-base CDR3 DNA is kept, in frame starting at base 1. CDR1 and CDR2 are drawn from the germline V gene: SQVTM, ANQGSEA. V is shortened by 6 bases, J by 4 bases, and the region joining them spans 13 bases.